One and the same sample provided the 17 T cell receptor beta chains below, sequenced in a study of cytomegalovirus exposure and HLA in healthy donors. A multiplex PCR was run with 60 Vbeta primers and 13 Jbeta primers. The protocol was immunoSEQ multiplex PCR, while the TCRdb copy is restricted to in-frame clones and leaves out a portion. In all, the sample yields tens of thousands of clones. Material for sequencing was PBMCs. These receptors were taken from a man aged 50 or older in good health and CMV-seronegative.

The rearrangement links TRBV9 to TRBJ2-7; 7 bases fit TRBD1. The germline V gene has CDR1 SGDLS and CDR2 YYNGEE. V was clipped by 2 bases and J by 6 bases; unmatched bases: 8. The CDR3 has 14 residues. DNA of the CDR3: TGTGCCAGCAGCGTTCAACAGGGGCGAGGCGAGCAGTACTTC. It yields the protein CASSVQQGRGEQYF.

The CDR3 reads CASSVFGGTTDTQYF. The CDR3 bases are TGTGCCAGCAGCGTTTTCGGGGGGACCACAGATACGCAGTATTTT. V is TRBV9 and J is TRBJ2-3; 7 bases agree with TRBD2. The CDR3 is 15 amino acids. Looked up from germline, CDR1 is SGDLS and CDR2 is YYNGEE. V lost 2 bases, J lost 2 bases, and 5 bases stayed unmatched.

The chain carries TRBV5-1 and TRBJ2-1, with a possible D match to TRBD2 (5 bases). The CDR3 runs 15 residues. Trimming took 5 bases from V and 1 from J, leaving 13 bases between them. Germline CDR1 is SGHRS and CDR2 is YFSETQ. The CDR3 protein is CASRVSGESYNEQFF. The DNA of the CDR3 is TGCGCCAGCAGAGTTTCCGGGGAGTCCTACAATGAGCAGTTCTTC.

This rearrangement joins TRBV6-5 to TRBJ1-1; TRBD1 matches at 7 bases. Germline values: CDR1 MNHEY, CDR2 SVGAGI. The CDR3 spans 14 residues. Trimming took 2 bases from V and 5 from J; bases not matched to a gene: 5. In nucleotides, the CDR3 is TGTGCCAGCAGTTACAGGGGGCGGGATACTGAAGCTTTCTTT. It translates to CASSYRGRDTEAFF.

The chain is built from TRBV5-1 and TRBJ2-1; tentative D call: TRBD2 (6 bases). V lost 0 bases, J lost 4 bases, and 11 bases lay in between. CDR3 length: 15 residues. Germline V gives CDR1 SGHRS, CDR2 YFSETQ. The chain's CDR3 is CASSLGSGRYNEQFF. In DNA form, the CDR3 reads TGCGCCAGCAGCTTGGGTAGCGGTAGATACAATGAGCAGTTCTTC.

The CDR3 DNA reads as TGCGCCAGCAGCCAAGATCCCGTCGGTAACACTGAAGCTTTCTTT. It is translated as CASSQDPVGNTEAFF. The V and J genes are TRBV4-3 and TRBJ1-1; D is undetermined. V lost 0 bases and J 2 bases, leaving 10 bases between the germline ends. This CDR3 is 15 amino acids long. Per the germline V gene, CDR1 is LGHNA and CDR2 is YSLEER.

A note on this clone: The junction departs from the called germline gene at one end, perhaps through a read error. This chain joins TRBV6-5 and TRBJ2-5; D might be TRBD2 (5 bases). The CDR3 consists of 16 residues. Germline CDR1 MNHEY, CDR2 SVGAGI. CDR3 sequence (DNA): TGTGCCACCAGTTACCGGACGGGGAACCCTTTGGAGACCCAGTACTTC. Translation: CATSYRTGNPLETQYF.

The chain links TRBV5-1 to TRBJ2-7; the D is unclear. CDR3 length: 13 residues. From germline, CDR1 is SGHRS and CDR2 YFSETQ. V was clipped by 1 base and J by 4 bases, with 9 bases between them. DNA for the CDR3: TGCGCCAGCAGCTTGTCGCAGCGTTACGAGCAGTACTTC. Residues: CASSLSQRYEQYF.

The chain has TRBV9 and TRBJ2-7, with 7 bases fitting TRBD1. V lost 2 bases and J lost 3; bases outside the gene matches: 8. The CDR3 consists of 15 residues. Per the germline V gene, CDR1 is SGDLS and CDR2 is YYNGEE. Here the CDR3 reads CASSVTPDRVYEQYF. CDR3 bases: TGTGCCAGCAGCGTTACCCCCGACAGGGTCTACGAGCAGTACTTC.

V is TRBV28 and J is TRBJ2-7; TRBD1 matches 7 bases. V lost 3 bases, J lost 2 bases, and 10 bases stayed unmatched. Germline V gene sequence: CDR1 MDHEN, CDR2 SYDVKM. The CDR3 is 16 amino acids. The CDR3 region is CASSFALGQLTYEQYF. The CDR3 DNA sequence: TGTGCCAGCAGTTTTGCCTTGGGACAGCTTACCTACGAGCAGTACTTC.

V is TRBV2 and J is TRBJ1-5, with D unresolved. Germline assignment: CDR1 SNHLY and CDR2 FYNNEI. The V end was cut by 7 bases, the J end by 4 bases, with 20 bases between. CDR3 size: 16 residues. The CDR3 loop reads CASNSPDTKKNQPQHF. The DNA of the CDR3 is TGTGCCAGCAACTCACCCGACACGAAAAAGAATCAGCCCCAGCATTTT. Full variable domain (rest looked up from reference TRBV2 and TRBJ1-5): EPEVTQTPSHQVTQMGQEVILRCVPISNHLYFYWYRQILGQKVEFLVSFYNNEISEKSEIFDDQFSVERPDGSNFTLKIRSTKLEDSAMYFCASNSPDTKKNQPQHFGDGTRLSIL.

The chain recombines TRBV6-1 with TRBJ1-1; D gene unclear. Trimming pared 7 bases from V and 4 bases from J, leaving 16 bases between. CDR3 length equals 14 residues. The V gene's germline CDR1 is MNHNS and CDR2 SASEGT. This CDR3 reads CASTLQGRVTEAFF. CDR3 bases: TGTGCCAGCACCTTGCAAGGTCGGGTCACTGAAGCTTTCTTT.

This chain joins TRBV23-1 and TRBJ2-7; 7 bases agree with TRBD1. TRBV23-1 is identified as an open reading frame with a role that is uncertain. The CDR3 covers 11 residues. J lost 12 bases, V lost 3 bases, and 5 bases had no gene match. The CDR3 is CASSHRQGAYF. The CDR3 bases are TGCGCCAGCAGTCATCGACAGGGTGCGTACTTC.

The V gene is TRBV29-1, the J gene TRBJ2-7; 12 nucleotides line up with TRBD1. V shed 3 bases, J shed 3 bases, and the junction held 12 bases outside the gene matches. Germline V gene sequence: CDR1 SQVTM, CDR2 ANQGSEA. CDR3 length equals 17 residues. The CDR3 DNA follows: TGCAGCGTTGAGGGACAGGGGGCGCCACCATTGCTCTACGAGCAGTACTTC. This encodes CSVEGQGAPPLLYEQYF.

This chain connects TRBV10-3 to TRBJ1-1; 9 nucleotides agree with TRBD1. The CDR3 is made up of 13 amino acids. J lost 5 bases, V lost 7 bases, and 5 bases had no gene match. Germline-derived CDR1 and CDR2 are ENHRY and SYGVKD. The CDR3 sequence: CAIKGQGGTEAFF. CDR3 sequence (DNA): TGTGCCATCAAGGGACAGGGCGGGACTGAAGCTTTCTTT.

About this clone itself: At one boundary the junction diverges from the germline segment, which might be a read error. The CDR3 bases are TGTGCTAGCAGCCTGACCGGGACAGGAAATGAGCAGTTCTTC. It yields the protein CASSLTGTGNEQFF. The chain combines TRBV7-7 with TRBJ2-1; TRBD1 matches at 8 bases. Per the germline V gene, CDR1 is SSHAT and CDR2 is FNYEAQ (reference sequence). CDR3 length equals 14 residues.

The gene calls are TRBV18 and TRBJ2-7, with 7 positions matching TRBD1. The germline gives CDR1 KGHSH, CDR2 LQKENI. This CDR3 is 13 amino acids long. Unmatched junction bases numbered 3, after V lost 5 bases and J lost 2 bases. CDR3: CASSGTGAYEQYF. CDR3 nucleotides: TGTGCCAGCTCAGGAACAGGGGCCTACGAGCAGTACTTC.